This T cell receptor (beta chain) is from a study of T cells after yellow fever vaccination. TCRdb redid the calling of the 5' RACE reads with MiXCR, one entry per CDR3 protein. The sample carries a few hundred thousand distinct CDR3 sequences, 6.8% recorded once. V was clipped by 1 base and J by 3 bases; unmatched bases: 2. In germline, CDR1 is MGHRA, CDR2 YSYEKL. CDR3 length: 17 residues. The sequences come from PBMCs, collected approximately 47 days after the first yellow fever vaccination. The sequence came from a young man who received the YFV17D yellow fever vaccine. The chain links TRBV4-1 to TRBJ2-1; TRBD2 matches at 14 bases. CDR3 in DNA: TGCGCCAGCAGCCAAGGGGGGACTAGCGGGGGCTACAATGAGCAGTTCTTC. Its protein product is CASSQGGTSGGYNEQFF.